This TCR beta chain was obtained from a study of blood T cell repertoires in COVID-19. TCRdb's copy holds only in-frame clones and misses some; the assay was immunoSEQ multiplex PCR. Counted here are hundreds of thousands of clones, roughly 76% occurring once; the ten biggest clones make up roughly 8%. V lost 6 bases, J lost 6 bases, and 14 bases stayed unmatched. Germline V CDR1 and CDR2: SGHRS, YFSETQ. This CDR3 has 15 amino acids. Material: peripheral blood. The V and J genes are TRBV5-1 and TRBJ1-2; 7 nucleotides match TRBD1. The sequence was collected from a woman older than 75 with COVID-19, enrolled during active disease. The CDR3 sequence: CASNDRDSGRHGYTF. The CDR3 coding sequence is TGCGCCAGCAACGACCGGGACAGTGGGCGTCATGGCTACACCTTC.